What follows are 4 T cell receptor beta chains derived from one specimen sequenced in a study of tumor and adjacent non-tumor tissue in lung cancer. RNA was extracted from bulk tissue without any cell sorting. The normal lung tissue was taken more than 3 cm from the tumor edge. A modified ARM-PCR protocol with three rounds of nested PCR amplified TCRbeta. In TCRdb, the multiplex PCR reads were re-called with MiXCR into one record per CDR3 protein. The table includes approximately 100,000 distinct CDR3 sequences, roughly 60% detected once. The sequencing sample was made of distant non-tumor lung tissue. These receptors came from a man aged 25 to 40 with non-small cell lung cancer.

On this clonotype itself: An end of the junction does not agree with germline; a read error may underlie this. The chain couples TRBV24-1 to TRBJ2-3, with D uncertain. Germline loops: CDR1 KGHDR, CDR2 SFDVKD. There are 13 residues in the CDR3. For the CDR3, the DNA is TGTGCCACCGGTGATTCCACCACAGATACGCAGTATTTC. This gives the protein CATGDSTTDTQYF.

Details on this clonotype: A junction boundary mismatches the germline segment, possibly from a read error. The CDR3 is CASSTQVGGGEASF. The CDR3 region has the DNA TGCGCCAGCAGTACACAGGTGGGTGGGGGTGAAGCTTCCTTT. The chain links TRBV12-3 or TRBV12-4 to TRBJ1-1; tentative D call: TRBD1 (5 bases). This CDR3 is 14 amino acids long.

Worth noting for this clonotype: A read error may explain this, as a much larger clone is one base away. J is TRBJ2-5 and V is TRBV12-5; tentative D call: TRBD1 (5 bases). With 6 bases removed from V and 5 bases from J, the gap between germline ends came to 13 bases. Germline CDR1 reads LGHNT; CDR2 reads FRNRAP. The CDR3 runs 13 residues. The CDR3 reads CASGTWTPETQYF. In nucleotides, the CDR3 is TGTGCTAGTGGCACCTGGACACCCGAGACCCAGTACTTC.

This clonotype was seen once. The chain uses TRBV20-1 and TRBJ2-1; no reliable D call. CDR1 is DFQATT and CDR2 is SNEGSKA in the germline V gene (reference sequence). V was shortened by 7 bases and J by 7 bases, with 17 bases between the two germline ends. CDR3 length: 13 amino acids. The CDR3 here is CSGPIGWLNEQFF. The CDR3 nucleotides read TGCAGTGGTCCTATCGGGTGGTTAAATGAGCAGTTCTTC.